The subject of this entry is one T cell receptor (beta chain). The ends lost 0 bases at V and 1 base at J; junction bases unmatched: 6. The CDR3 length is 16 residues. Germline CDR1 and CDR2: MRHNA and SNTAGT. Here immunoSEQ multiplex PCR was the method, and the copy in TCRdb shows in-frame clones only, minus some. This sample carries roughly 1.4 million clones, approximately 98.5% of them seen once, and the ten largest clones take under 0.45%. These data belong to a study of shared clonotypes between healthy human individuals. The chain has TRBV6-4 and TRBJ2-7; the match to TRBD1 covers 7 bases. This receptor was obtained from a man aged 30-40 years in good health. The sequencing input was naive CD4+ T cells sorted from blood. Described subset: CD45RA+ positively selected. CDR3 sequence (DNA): TGTGCCAGCAGTGACTCTAACAGGGGCCCTTCCTACGAGCAGTACTTC. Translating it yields CASSDSNRGPSYEQYF.